Below, 18 T cell receptor beta chains from the same sample are listed, as sequenced in a study of shared clonotypes between healthy human individuals. Using immunoSEQ multiplex PCR, the repertoire was profiled, and TCRdb retains in-frame clones only, with some absent. Among hundreds of thousands of clones listed, less than 80% were seen once. Input material: memory CD4+ T cells sorted from blood. Documented subset: CD45RA-negative fraction. The receptors were gathered from a woman aged 25 to 39 in good health.

The chain combines TRBV30 with TRBJ1-1; no reliable D call. CDR3 length: 13 amino acids. The germline gives CDR1 GTSNPN, CDR2 SVGIG (reference sequence). Trimming took 1 base from V and 0 from J, leaving 6 bases between them. CDR3 protein: CAWSGRLNTEAFF. CDR3 coding DNA: TGTGCCTGGAGTGGGCGGTTGAACACTGAAGCTTTCTTT.

The chain recombines TRBV29-1 with TRBJ1-3; D gene unclear. Germline CDR1 and CDR2: SQVTM and ANQGSEA. The CDR3 is made up of 12 amino acids. The CDR3 region is CICADSGNTIYF. CDR3 nucleotide sequence: TGCATCTGCGCTGACTCTGGAAACACCATATATTTT.

This sequence joins TRBV28 and TRBJ1-4, with 8 bases identical to TRBD1. This CDR3 has 14 amino acids. Per the germline V gene, CDR1 is MDHEN and CDR2 is SYDVKM. V lost 4 bases, J lost 5 bases, and 3 bases stayed unmatched. Written as DNA, the CDR3 is TGTGCCAGCAGTTCGACAGGGGAGAATGAAAAACTGTTTTTT. The encoded protein is CASSSTGENEKLFF.

In DNA form, the CDR3 reads TGCGCCAGCAGGGTCGGAGGCGAAGGGACTGAAGCTTTCTTT. The encoded protein is CASRVGGEGTEAFF. The rearrangement links TRBV5-1 to TRBJ1-1; D gene uncertain. The ends were cut back, 5 bases at V and 5 bases at J, with 16 bases in the middle. CDR3 length: 14 amino acids. Germline values: CDR1 SGHRS, CDR2 YFSETQ.

The gene calls are TRBV7-3 and TRBJ2-1, with a tentative D call TRBD2 (7 bases). The CDR3 is made up of 15 amino acids. CDR1 SGHTA and CDR2 FQGTGA come from the germline V gene. V was clipped by 5 bases and J by 6 bases, with 17 bases between them. CDR3: CASSPQRGGVNEQFF. The CDR3 bases are TGTGCCAGCAGCCCCCAGAGGGGGGGGGTCAATGAGCAGTTCTTC.

V and J are TRBV27 and TRBJ2-2; 9 nucleotides match TRBD1. CDR1 and CDR2 (germline): MNHEY, SMNVEV (reference sequence). With V trimmed by 5 bases and J by 5 bases, 12 bases remained unmatched. The CDR3 length is 17 residues. CDR3 sequence: CASSTRGQGRRTGELFF. In nucleotides, the CDR3 is TGTGCCAGCAGTACGAGAGGACAGGGGAGAAGGACCGGGGAGCTGTTTTTT.

The chain links TRBV7-2 to TRBJ1-1; D possibly corresponds to TRBD1 (5 bases). CDR1 and CDR2 from the germline V gene are SGHTA and FQGNSA. V was shortened by 2 bases and J by 4 bases, with 11 bases between the two germline ends. The CDR3 is made up of 14 amino acids. CDR3 loop: CASSLWGTATEAFF. The CDR3 nucleotides read TGTGCCAGCAGCTTATGGGGGACGGCCACTGAAGCTTTCTTT.

The chain links TRBV5-1 to TRBJ2-7; tentatively, D is TRBD1 (6 bases). The germline V and J ends were trimmed by 7 bases and 2 bases, with 16 bases remaining between them. CDR3 length: 14 residues. Germline lookup yields CDR1 SGHRS and CDR2 YFSETQ. The CDR3 DNA reads as TGCGCCAGCTCCCCTGGGTGGACAGCCTACGAGCAGTACTTC. Its protein is CASSPGWTAYEQYF.

The rearrangement links TRBV19 to TRBJ1-4; no firm D call. The V and J ends lost 3 bases and 0 bases respectively, with 11 bases between them. In germline, CDR1 is LNHDA, CDR2 SQIVND (reference sequence). This CDR3 spans 16 amino acids. DNA for the CDR3: TGTGCCAGTAGTATTGTTACACCTGCAACTAATGAAAAACTGTTTTTT. The encoded protein is CASSIVTPATNEKLFF.

This clone has just a few counts. V gene TRBV5-1 combines with J gene TRBJ2-1; 14 nucleotides match TRBD2. CDR1 is SGHRS, CDR2 YFSETQ, per germline. V was clipped by 4 bases and J by 7 bases; unmatched bases: 7. The CDR3 totals 16 residues. The CDR3 coding sequence is TGCGCCAGCAGCCCTCTGGGACTAGCGGGAGTAAATGAGCAGTTCTTC. It encodes CASSPLGLAGVNEQFF.

CDR3: CASRLLATGELFF. CDR3 DNA: TGTGCCAGCAGGCTACTAGCTACCGGGGAGCTGTTTTTT. This chain joins TRBV6-5 and TRBJ2-2, with D possibly matching TRBD2 (6 bases). The CDR3 covers 13 residues. Trimming took 6 bases from V and 5 from J, leaving 10 bases between them. Germline CDR1 MNHEY, CDR2 SVGAGI.

This chain links TRBV5-6 with TRBJ2-5; 9 nucleotides agree with TRBD1. Germline V CDR1 and CDR2: SGHDT, YYEEEE. With V trimmed by 3 bases and J by 8 bases, 8 bases remained unmatched. This CDR3 is built from 14 residues. CDR3 amino acids: CASSSWTGVETQYF. CDR3 DNA sequence: TGTGCCAGCAGCTCCTGGACAGGGGTGGAAACCCAGTACTTC.

The J gene is TRBJ2-4, the V gene TRBV28; a weak D match, TRBD1 (6 bases). The V gene lost 6 bases and the J gene lost 5 bases, with 20 bases spanning the gap. The CDR3 covers 16 residues. CDR1 is MDHEN and CDR2 is SYDVKM in the germline V gene. In DNA form, the CDR3 reads TGTGCCAGCAGAGAGCTGGGACAACTGATTGAAAACATTCAGTACTTC. This codes for CASRELGQLIENIQYF.

This sequence joins TRBV6-4 and TRBJ2-1; possible D gene TRBD2, 6 bases. The V gene lost 5 bases and the J gene lost 0 bases, with 11 bases spanning the gap. The CDR3 totals 15 residues. Germline CDR1 reads MRHNA; CDR2 reads SNTAGT. CDR3 nucleotides: TGTGCCAGCAGTCCAGGGCGGGACTCCTACAATGAGCAGTTCTTC. It yields the protein CASSPGRDSYNEQFF.

The CDR3 bases are TGTGCCAGTAGTGCCCAAGCCGGTCAGGGTAATTCACCCCTCCACTTT. This sequence encodes CASSAQAGQGNSPLHF. The V call is TRBV19, the J call TRBJ1-6; a possible D gene is TRBD1 (5 bases). Looked up from germline, CDR1 is LNHDA and CDR2 is SQIVND (reference sequence). V dropped 5 bases and J dropped 6 bases, with 17 bases sitting between them. This CDR3 region has 16 residues.

This clone has only a few counts. Other DNA sequences in the sample encode the same CDR3. This chain joins TRBV2 and TRBJ1-2, with D perhaps matching TRBD1 (6 bases). The CDR3 consists of 13 residues. Germline V gene lookup returns CDR1 SNHLY and CDR2 FYNNEI. The V end lost 4 bases, the J end lost 4 bases, and 10 bases lay between the germline ends. The CDR3 DNA follows: TGTGCCAGCAGTGGGCAGGGGCCCTATGGCTACACCTTC. Translated: CASSGQGPYGYTF.

This clone has just a few counts. The CDR3 sequence: CASRRDSLSNQPQHF. The CDR3 nucleotides are TGTGCCAGCAGGAGGGACAGTCTTAGCAATCAGCCCCAGCATTTT. This rearrangement joins TRBV7-2 to TRBJ1-5; 7 nucleotides agree with TRBD1. The CDR3 sequence is 15 residues long. The V segment lost 6 bases and the J segment 0 bases; nucleotides outside the gene matches: 5. Germline-derived CDR1 and CDR2 are SGHTA and FQGNSA.

This clone was seen only a few times. Distinct nucleotide sequences in the sample also encode this CDR3. The rearrangement links TRBV5-1 to TRBJ2-7; D gene uncertain. This CDR3 has 14 amino acids. CDR1 is SGHRS, CDR2 YFSETQ, per germline. V was cut by 0 bases and J by 1 base, with 8 bases left in between. Written as DNA, the CDR3 is TGCGCCAGCAGCTTGGGAGGCCGATCCTACGAGCAGTACTTC. Encoded protein: CASSLGGRSYEQYF.